This TCR beta chain derives from a study of neurological immune-mediated disorders. TCRdb ran MiXCR on the 5' RACE reads and lists one entry per CDR3 protein. The repertoire holds about 90,000 distinct CDR3 sequences, with roughly an eighth as singletons. This clonotype was seen at least ten times. Its antigen remains unidentified. Regarding the study as a whole: No expanded-clone CDR3 amino acid sequence recurred across subjects, suggesting private TCR-beta repertoires.

Time point described: longitudinal time-point 2. Stored at -80 C, 2 million PBMCs were the source of the unsorted libraries. The CDR3 has 13 amino acids. V lost 2 bases to trimming and J lost 6 bases, with 10 bases between them. Germline assignment: CDR1 SGHDN and CDR2 FVKESK. This chain uses TRBV14 with TRBJ1-2, with D possibly TRBD1 on 5 matching bases. This TCR derives from a female donor with HTLV-1-associated myelopathy (HAM/TSP). The specimen was PBMCs. CDR3: CASSQQGSHGYTF. The CDR3 nucleotides are TGTGCCAGCAGCCAACAGGGTAGCCATGGCTACACCTTC. The full variable domain, with the rest looked up from reference TRBV14 and TRBJ1-2, is EAGVTQFPSHSVIEKGQTVTLRCDPISGHDNLYWYRRVMGKEIKFLLHFVKESKQDESGMPNNRFLAERTGGTYSTLKVQPAELEDSGVYFCASSQQGSHGYTFGSGTRLTVV.